This T cell receptor (beta chain) was profiled in a study of blood T cell repertoires in COVID-19. Whole-study context: Sites across the United States, Italy and Spain contributed samples from acute and convalescent COVID-19. From T cells, B-cell-depleted T cells, or PBMCs came the material, which was cDNA or gDNA.

Germline V gene data show CDR1 as MNHEY and CDR2 as SMNVEV (reference sequence). The CDR3 is 15 residues long. The junction had 10 bases not matched to a gene; V was cut back by 6 bases and J by 3 bases. Per the original data handling: It was from reference gene primer amplification that nucleated cell counts were estimated. Using immunoSEQ multiplex PCR, the repertoire was profiled, and TCRdb retains in-frame clones only, with some absent. V and J calls and clone size are given by that table; D and trimming were obtained from the DNA. Of approximately 210,000 clones detected, 70% to 90% appear once; the ten largest clones hold 0.75% to 0.9%.

This sequence was found in a woman between 65 and 79 years old with acute or convalescent COVID-19. The chain has TRBV27 and TRBJ1-2, with 7 bases lining up with TRBD1. Material for sequencing was peripheral blood. The CDR3 is CASRATGKGDYGYTF. The CDR3 bases are TGTGCCAGCAGGGCGACAGGGAAGGGGGACTATGGCTACACCTTC.